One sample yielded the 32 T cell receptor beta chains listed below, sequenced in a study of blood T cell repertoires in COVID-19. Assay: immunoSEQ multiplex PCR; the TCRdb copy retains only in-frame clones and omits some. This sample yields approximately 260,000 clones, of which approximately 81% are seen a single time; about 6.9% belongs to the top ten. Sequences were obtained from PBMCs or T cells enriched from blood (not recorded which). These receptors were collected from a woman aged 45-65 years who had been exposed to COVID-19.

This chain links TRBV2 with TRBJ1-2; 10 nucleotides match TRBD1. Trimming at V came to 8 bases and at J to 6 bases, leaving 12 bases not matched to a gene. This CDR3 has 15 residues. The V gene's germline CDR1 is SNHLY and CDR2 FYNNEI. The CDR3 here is CASRIRGQGNNGYTF. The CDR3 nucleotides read TGTGCCAGCCGTATTAGGGGACAGGGGAACAATGGCTACACCTTC.

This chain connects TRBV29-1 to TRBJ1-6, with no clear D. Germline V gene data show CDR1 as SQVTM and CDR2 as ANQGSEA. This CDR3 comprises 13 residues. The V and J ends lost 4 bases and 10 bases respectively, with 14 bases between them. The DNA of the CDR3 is TGCAGCGTTGCCGAGGGATCCGAGTCACCCCTCCACTTT. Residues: CSVAEGSESPLHF.

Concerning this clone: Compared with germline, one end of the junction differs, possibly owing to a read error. The CDR3 spells CAGSPAGTVNSPLHF. CDR3 coding DNA: TGTGCCGGCAGCCCCGCCGGGACAGTCAATTCACCCCTCCACTTT. The rearrangement uses TRBV9 and TRBJ1-6; 7 bases align to TRBD1. The CDR3 spans 15 residues. The germline V gene has CDR1 SGDLS and CDR2 YYNGEE.

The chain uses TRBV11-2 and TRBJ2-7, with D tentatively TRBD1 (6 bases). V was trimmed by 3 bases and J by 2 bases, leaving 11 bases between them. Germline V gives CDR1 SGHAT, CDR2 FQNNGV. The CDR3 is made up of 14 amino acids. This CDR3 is CASSFRTETYEQYF. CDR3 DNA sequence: TGTGCCAGCAGCTTCCGGACAGAGACCTACGAGCAGTACTTC.

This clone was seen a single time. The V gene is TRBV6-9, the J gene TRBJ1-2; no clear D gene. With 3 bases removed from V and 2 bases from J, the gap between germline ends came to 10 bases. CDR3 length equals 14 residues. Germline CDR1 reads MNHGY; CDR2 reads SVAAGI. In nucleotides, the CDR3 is TGTGCCAGCAGTTACACGGGGAGGAACTATGGCTACACCTTC. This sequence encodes CASSYTGRNYGYTF.

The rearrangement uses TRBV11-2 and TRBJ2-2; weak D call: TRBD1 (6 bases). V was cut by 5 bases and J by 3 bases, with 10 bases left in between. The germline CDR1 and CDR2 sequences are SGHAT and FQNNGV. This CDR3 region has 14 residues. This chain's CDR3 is CASSRHRDTGELFF. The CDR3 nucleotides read TGTGCCAGCAGCCGACACAGGGACACCGGGGAGCTGTTTTTT.

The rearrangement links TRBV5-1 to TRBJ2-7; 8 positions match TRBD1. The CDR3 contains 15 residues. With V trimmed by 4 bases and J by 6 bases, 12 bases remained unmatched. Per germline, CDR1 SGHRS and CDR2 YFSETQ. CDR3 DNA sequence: TGCGCCAGCAGCCCGGGACAGGCCCCATCTCTCGAGCAGTACTTC. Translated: CASSPGQAPSLEQYF.

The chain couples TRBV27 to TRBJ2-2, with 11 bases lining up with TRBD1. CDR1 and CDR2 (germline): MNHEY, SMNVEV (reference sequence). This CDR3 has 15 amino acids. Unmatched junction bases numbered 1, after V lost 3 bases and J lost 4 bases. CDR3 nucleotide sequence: TGTGCCAGCAGTTTGGGGACAGGGGGCACCGGGGAGCTGTTTTTT. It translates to CASSLGTGGTGELFF.

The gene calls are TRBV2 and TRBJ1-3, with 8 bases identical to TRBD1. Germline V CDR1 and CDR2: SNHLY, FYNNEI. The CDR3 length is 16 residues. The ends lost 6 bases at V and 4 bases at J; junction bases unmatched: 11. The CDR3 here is CASSQAGGRLGNTIYF. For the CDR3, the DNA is TGTGCCAGCAGCCAGGCAGGGGGCAGACTCGGAAACACCATATATTTT.

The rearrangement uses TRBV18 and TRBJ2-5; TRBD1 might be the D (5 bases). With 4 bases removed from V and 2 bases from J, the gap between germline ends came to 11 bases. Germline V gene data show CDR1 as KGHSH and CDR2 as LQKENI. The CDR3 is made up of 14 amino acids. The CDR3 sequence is CASSRGGEQETQYF. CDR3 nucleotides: TGTGCCAGCTCACGGGGCGGCGAACAAGAGACCCAGTACTTC.

CDR3 sequence (DNA): TGTGCCAGCAGCCGACAGGGGTTCAATGAGCAGTTCTTC. Translation gives CASSRQGFNEQFF. The gene calls are TRBV7-2 and TRBJ2-1, with 8 bases matching TRBD1. Germline values: CDR1 SGHTA, CDR2 FQGNSA. This CDR3 is 13 amino acids long. Losses at the gene ends were 5 bases for V and 6 bases for J; bases not matched to a gene: 3.

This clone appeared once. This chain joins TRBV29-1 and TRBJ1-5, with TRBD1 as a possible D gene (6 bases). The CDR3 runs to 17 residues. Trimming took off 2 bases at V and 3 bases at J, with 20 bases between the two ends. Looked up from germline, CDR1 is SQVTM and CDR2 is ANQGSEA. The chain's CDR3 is CSVEQGRGVATNQPQHF. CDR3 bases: TGCAGCGTTGAACAGGGGCGAGGTGTGGCTACCAATCAGCCCCAGCATTTT.

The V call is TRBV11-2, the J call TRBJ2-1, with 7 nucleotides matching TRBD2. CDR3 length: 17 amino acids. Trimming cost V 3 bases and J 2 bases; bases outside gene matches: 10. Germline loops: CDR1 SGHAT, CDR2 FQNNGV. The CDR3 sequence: CASSLFAGDRTYNEQFF. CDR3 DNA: TGTGCCAGCAGCTTGTTTGCGGGGGACCGTACCTACAATGAGCAGTTCTTC.

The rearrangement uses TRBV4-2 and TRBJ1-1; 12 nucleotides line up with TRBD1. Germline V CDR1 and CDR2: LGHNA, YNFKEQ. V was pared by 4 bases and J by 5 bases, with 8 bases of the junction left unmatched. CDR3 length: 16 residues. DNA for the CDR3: TGTGCCAGCAGCCGAGACGGGACAGGGGGCGGGACTGAAGCTTTCTTT. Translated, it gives CASSRDGTGGGTEAFF.

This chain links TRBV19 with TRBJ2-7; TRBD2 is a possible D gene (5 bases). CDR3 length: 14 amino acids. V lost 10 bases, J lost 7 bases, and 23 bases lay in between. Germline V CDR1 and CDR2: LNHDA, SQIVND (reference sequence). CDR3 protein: CATQSGLSPGEQYF. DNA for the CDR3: TGTGCCACCCAATCAGGACTCTCACCGGGGGAGCAGTACTTC.

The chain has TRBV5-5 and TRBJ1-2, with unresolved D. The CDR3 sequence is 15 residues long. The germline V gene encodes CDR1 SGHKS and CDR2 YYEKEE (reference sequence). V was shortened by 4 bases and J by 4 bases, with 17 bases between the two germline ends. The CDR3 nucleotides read TGTGCCAGCAGCCTTCCGGGGAGGGATCTCTATGGCTACACCTTC. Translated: CASSLPGRDLYGYTF.

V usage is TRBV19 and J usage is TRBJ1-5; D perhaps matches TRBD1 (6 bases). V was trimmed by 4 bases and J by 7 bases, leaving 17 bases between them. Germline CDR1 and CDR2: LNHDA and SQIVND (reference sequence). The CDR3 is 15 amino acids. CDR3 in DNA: TGTGCCAGTAGTAACCGGGGGGGGCGGCACCAGCCCCAGCATTTT. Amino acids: CASSNRGGRHQPQHF. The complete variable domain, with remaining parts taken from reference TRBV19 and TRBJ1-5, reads DGGITQSPKYLFRKEGQNVTLSCEQNLNHDAMYWYRQDPGQGLRLIYYSQIVNDFQKGDIAEGYSVSREKKESFPLTVTSAQKNPTAFYLCASSNRGGRHQPQHFGDGTRLSIL.

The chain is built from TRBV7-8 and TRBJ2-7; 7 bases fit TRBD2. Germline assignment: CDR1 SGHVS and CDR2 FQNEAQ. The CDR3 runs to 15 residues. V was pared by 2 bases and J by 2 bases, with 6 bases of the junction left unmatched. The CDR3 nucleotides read TGTGCCAGCAGCTTACCCCCGGGGGGACCCTACGAGCAGTACTTC. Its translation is CASSLPPGGPYEQYF.

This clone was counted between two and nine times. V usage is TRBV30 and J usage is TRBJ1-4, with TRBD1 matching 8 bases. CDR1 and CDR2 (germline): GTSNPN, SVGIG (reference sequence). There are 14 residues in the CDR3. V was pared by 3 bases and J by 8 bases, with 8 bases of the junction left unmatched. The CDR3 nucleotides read TGTGCCTGGAGCGAGGACAGGGTCCAGGAAAAACTGTTTTTT. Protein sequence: CAWSEDRVQEKLFF.

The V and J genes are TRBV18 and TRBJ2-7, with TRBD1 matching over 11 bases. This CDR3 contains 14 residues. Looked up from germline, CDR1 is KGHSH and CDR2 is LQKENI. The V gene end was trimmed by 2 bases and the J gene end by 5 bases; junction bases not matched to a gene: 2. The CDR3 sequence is CASSPGTGGDEQYF. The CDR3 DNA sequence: TGTGCCAGCTCACCAGGGACAGGGGGTGACGAGCAGTACTTC.

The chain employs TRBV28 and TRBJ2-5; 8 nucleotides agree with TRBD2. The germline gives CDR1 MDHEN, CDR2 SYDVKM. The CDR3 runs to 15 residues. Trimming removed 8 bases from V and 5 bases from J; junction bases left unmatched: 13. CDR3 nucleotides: TGTGCCAGCGTACTGCGGGGGGACTCCAGGGAGACCCAGTACTTC. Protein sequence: CASVLRGDSRETQYF.

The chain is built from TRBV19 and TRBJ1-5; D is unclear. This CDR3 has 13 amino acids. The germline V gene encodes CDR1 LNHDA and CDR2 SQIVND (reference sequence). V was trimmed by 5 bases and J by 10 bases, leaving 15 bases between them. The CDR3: CASSRSEDEPQHF. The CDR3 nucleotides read TGTGCCAGTAGTCGATCGGAGGACGAACCCCAGCATTTT.

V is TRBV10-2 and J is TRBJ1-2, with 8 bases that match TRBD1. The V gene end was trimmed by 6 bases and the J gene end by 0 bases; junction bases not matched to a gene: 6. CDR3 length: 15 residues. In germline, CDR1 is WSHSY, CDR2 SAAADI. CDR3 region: CASRDTGGANYGYTF. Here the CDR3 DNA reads TGCGCCAGCAGGGATACAGGGGGAGCTAACTATGGCTACACCTTC.

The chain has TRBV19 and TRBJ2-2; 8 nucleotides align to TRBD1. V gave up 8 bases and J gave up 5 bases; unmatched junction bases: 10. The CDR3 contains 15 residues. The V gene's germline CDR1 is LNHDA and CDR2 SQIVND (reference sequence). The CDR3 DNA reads TGTGCCAGTTCAGGGGGCTCCGGATGGACCGGGGAGCTGTTTTTT. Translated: CASSGGSGWTGELFF.

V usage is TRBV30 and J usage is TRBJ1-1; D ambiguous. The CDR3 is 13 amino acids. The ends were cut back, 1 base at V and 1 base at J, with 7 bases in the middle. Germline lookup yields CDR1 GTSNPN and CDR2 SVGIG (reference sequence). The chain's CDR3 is CAWSDDWNTEAFF. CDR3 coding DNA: TGTGCCTGGAGTGACGACTGGAACACTGAAGCTTTCTTT.

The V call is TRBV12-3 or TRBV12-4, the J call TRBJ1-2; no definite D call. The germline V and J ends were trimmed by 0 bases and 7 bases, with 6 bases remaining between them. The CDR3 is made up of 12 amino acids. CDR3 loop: CASSLAASGYTF. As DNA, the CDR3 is TGTGCCAGCAGTTTAGCCGCCAGTGGCTACACCTTC.

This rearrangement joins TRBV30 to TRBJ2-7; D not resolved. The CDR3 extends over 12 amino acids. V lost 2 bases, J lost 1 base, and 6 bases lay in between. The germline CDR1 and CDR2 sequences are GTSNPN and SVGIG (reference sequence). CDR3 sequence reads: CAWSHGSYEQYF. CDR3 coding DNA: TGTGCCTGGAGTCACGGTTCCTACGAGCAGTACTTC.

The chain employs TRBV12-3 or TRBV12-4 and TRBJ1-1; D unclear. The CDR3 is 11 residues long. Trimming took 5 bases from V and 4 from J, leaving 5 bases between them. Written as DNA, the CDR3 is TGTGCCAGCAGTCTCGGCACTGAAGCTTTCTTT. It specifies CASSLGTEAFF.

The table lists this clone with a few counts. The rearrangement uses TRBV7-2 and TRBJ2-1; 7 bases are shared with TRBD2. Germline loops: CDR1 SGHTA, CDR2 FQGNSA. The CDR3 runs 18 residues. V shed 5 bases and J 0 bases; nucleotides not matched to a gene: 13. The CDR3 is CASSLRRKAGSSYNEQFF. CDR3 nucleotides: TGTGCCAGCAGCCTGAGGAGGAAAGCGGGGAGCTCCTACAATGAGCAGTTCTTC.

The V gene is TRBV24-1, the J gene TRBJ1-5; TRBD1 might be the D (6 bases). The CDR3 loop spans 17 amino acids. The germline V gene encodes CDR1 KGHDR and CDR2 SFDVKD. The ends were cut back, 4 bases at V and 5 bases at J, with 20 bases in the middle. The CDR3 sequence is CATSDNQQGGSDQPQHF. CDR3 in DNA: TGTGCCACCAGTGACAACCAACAGGGAGGGTCGGATCAGCCCCAGCATTTT.

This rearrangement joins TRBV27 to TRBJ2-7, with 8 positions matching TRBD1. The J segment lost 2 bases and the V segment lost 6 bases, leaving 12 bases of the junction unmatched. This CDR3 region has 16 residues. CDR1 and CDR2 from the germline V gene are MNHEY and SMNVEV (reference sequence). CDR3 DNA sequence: TGTGCCAGCAGCCCTATCCCCAGGGGGCTACCCTACGAGCAGTACTTC. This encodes CASSPIPRGLPYEQYF.

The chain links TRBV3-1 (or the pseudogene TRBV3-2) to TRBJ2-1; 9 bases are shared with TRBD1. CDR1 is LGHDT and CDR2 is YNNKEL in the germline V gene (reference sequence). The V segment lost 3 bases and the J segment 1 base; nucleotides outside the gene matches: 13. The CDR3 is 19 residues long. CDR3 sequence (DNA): TGTGCCAGCAGCCATCGGGACAGGGTAAAAGAAGGTTCCTACAATGAGCAGTTCTTC. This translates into CASSHRDRVKEGSYNEQFF.